The clone carrying this T cell receptor (beta chain) was recorded at least ten times. The antigen is unknown. The source of the sample is a study of prognosis after radiotherapy for stage I lung cancer. Study information: Among the non-small cell lung cancer patients, all were considered medically inoperable. Subsequent to radiotherapy, distant metastatic disease emerged in a handful of patients (median about 7 months), whereas roughly 14 exhibited no significant progression.

It was by two-round multiplex PCR that TCR beta CDR3 was amplified from genomic DNA. Every TRBV and TRBJ gene had its own specific primer in first-round PCR. Using its own MiXCR run on the multiplex PCR reads, TCRdb lists one record per CDR3 protein. The sample shows roughly 24,000 distinct CDR3 sequences, just over 40% of them seen only once. CDR1 and CDR2 from the germline V gene are SGHNT and YYREEE (reference sequence). Trimming removed 0 bases from V and 6 bases from J, with 10 bases in between. There are 13 residues in the CDR3. Study-wide results and limits: Some patients went on to develop distant metastases. Their Shannon entropy after stereotactic body radiation therapy was lower, and its change from baseline was also lower.

The source was PBMCs, collected before or after stereotactic body radiation therapy (not recorded which). V gene TRBV5-4 combines with J gene TRBJ2-7; a weak D match, TRBD2 (7 bases). This receptor was taken from a donor aged 50 or older with non-small cell lung cancer. The CDR3 reads CASSLVGGGEQYF. As DNA, the CDR3 is TGTGCCAGCAGCTTGGTAGGGGGGGGCGAGCAGTACTTC.